This is a list of T cell receptor beta chains from one sample in a study of CD8 T cells in Susac syndrome. Via MiXCR, TCRdb re-called the immunoSEQ multiplex PCR reads, giving one row per CDR3 protein. The sample shows about 130,000 distinct CDR3 sequences, around 94% of them seen only once. Sequencing was carried out using CD4+ T cells from PBMCs. The receptors come from a human donor with multiple sclerosis. CDR3s include the opening cysteine and the closing phenylalanine or tryptophan. Fields, in order: clone size, D gene, J gene, V gene, CDR3 DNA, CDR3 protein. D genes are given only for firm matches. Clone size is stated in some rows and not others, as once, few, many or a class when expanded.

size: -; D: -; J: TRBJ1-1; V: TRBV5-1; DNA: TGCGCCAGCAGCCACCTTCAGGGGTCCATGAACACTGAAGCTTTCTTT; CDR3: CASSHLQGSMNTEAFF
size: -; D: -; J: TRBJ2-7; V: TRBV5-1; DNA: TGCGCCAGCAGCTTGGCGTCGGTCTCCTACGAGCAGTACTTC; CDR3: CASSLASVSYEQYF
size: -; D: -; J: TRBJ1-1; V: TRBV29-1; DNA: TGCAGCGTAGAAAACAGCCACACTGAAGCTTTCTTT; CDR3: CSVENSHTEAFF
size: -; D: TRBD1; J: TRBJ1-5; V: TRBV12-3/TRBV12-4; DNA: TGTGCCAGCAGCCAAGACAGGGTTGGGCAGCCCCAGCATTTT; CDR3: CASSQDRVGQPQHF
size: -; D: -; J: TRBJ1-2; V: TRBV28; DNA: TGTGCCAGCAGTTTAGGCCGAGGGGTCGATGGCTACACCTTC; CDR3: CASSLGRGVDGYTF
size: -; D: -; J: TRBJ1-4; V: TRBV7-2; DNA: TGTGCCAGCAGGCGGGAGACTAATGAAAAACTGTTTTTT; CDR3: CASRRETNEKLFF
size: -; D: -; J: TRBJ2-2; V: TRBV3-1; DNA: TGTGCCAGCAGCCAAGAAATGACCGGGGAGCTGTTTTTT; CDR3: CASSQEMTGELFF
size: -; D: TRBD1; J: TRBJ2-2; V: TRBV19; DNA: TGTGCCAGTTCACTCGGGACAGGGTCCGGGGAGCTGTTTTTT; CDR3: CASSLGTGSGELFF
size: -; D: TRBD2; J: TRBJ2-6; V: TRBV3-1; DNA: TGTGCCAGCAGCCGACTACTAGCGGGAGTCTCTGGGGCCAACGTCCTGACTTTC; CDR3: CASSRLLAGVSGANVLTF
size: -; D: -; J: TRBJ1-5; V: TRBV3-1; DNA: TGTGCCAGCAGCCAAGGTCTAGGGCAGGGTAGGAATCAGCCCCAGCATTTT; CDR3: CASSQGLGQGRNQPQHF
size: -; D: -; J: TRBJ1-1; V: TRBV12-3/TRBV12-4; DNA: TGTGCCAGCAGTTTCGGGGGGGCTGGGAACACTGAAGCTTTCTTT; CDR3: CASSFGGAGNTEAFF
size: -; D: -; J: TRBJ2-7; V: TRBV18; DNA: TGTGCCAGCTCACCACCTCTAGCTGACCGAGGGGAGCAGTACTTC; CDR3: CASSPPLADRGEQYF
size: -; D: -; J: TRBJ1-5; V: TRBV9; DNA: TGTGCCAGCAGCGTAGGAGGGGGACCCAATCAGCCCCAGCATTTT; CDR3: CASSVGGGPNQPQHF
size: -; D: -; J: TRBJ2-1; V: TRBV7-2; DNA: TGTGCCAGCAGCTCACCTGTCGGGAAGACTACGCCCTACAATGAGCAGTTCTTC; CDR3: CASSSPVGKTTPYNEQFF
size: -; D: -; J: TRBJ1-1; V: TRBV11-2; DNA: TGTGCCAGCAGCTTAGATCCCGGAGTCACTGAAGCTTTCTTT; CDR3: CASSLDPGVTEAFF
size: -; D: -; J: TRBJ1-1; V: TRBV30; DNA: TGTGCCTGGAGTGTCGGAAGGGCCACTGAAGCTTTCTTT; CDR3: CAWSVGRATEAFF
size: -; D: -; J: TRBJ2-7; V: TRBV2; DNA: TGTGCCAGCAGTGTCGGTATGTCCTACGAGCAGTACTTC; CDR3: CASSVGMSYEQYF
size: -; D: -; J: TRBJ1-3; V: TRBV12-3/TRBV12-4; DNA: TGTGCCAGCCTCAGGGACCCCTCTGGAAACACCATATATTTT; CDR3: CASLRDPSGNTIYF
size: -; D: -; J: TRBJ1-1; V: TRBV27; DNA: TGTGCCAGCAGCTCATTGGGGGGAGGTTATGAAGCTTTCTTT; CDR3: CASSSLGGGYEAFF
size: -; D: -; J: TRBJ1-2; V: TRBV7-2; DNA: TGTGCCAGCAGCGGGGACATAATCTATGGCTACACCTTC; CDR3: CASSGDIIYGYTF
size: -; D: TRBD1; J: TRBJ1-2; V: TRBV20-1; DNA: TGCAGTGCTAGCCCCGTGACAGGGAAGTATGGCTACACCTTC; CDR3: CSASPVTGKYGYTF
size: once; D: TRBD1; J: TRBJ2-1; V: TRBV29-1; DNA: TGCAGCGTCAACAGGGGACGGAATGAGCAGTTCTTC; CDR3: CSVNRGRNEQFF
size: -; D: -; J: TRBJ1-5; V: TRBV28; DNA: TGTGCCAGCAGCAAAAGTCATCAGCCCCAGCATTTT; CDR3: CASSKSHQPQHF
size: -; D: -; J: TRBJ2-7; V: TRBV3-1; DNA: TGTGCCAGCAGCCGACTAGAGGGTTTCCACGAGCAGTACTTC; CDR3: CASSRLEGFHEQYF
size: -; D: -; J: TRBJ2-5; V: TRBV30; DNA: TGTGCCTGGAGTTCTGGGATTGGCGAGACCCAGTACTTC; CDR3: CAWSSGIGETQYF
size: -; D: -; J: TRBJ1-6; V: TRBV6-5; DNA: TGTGCCAGCAGTTATTCCCTACAGAGACCCAATTCACCCCTCCACTTT; CDR3: CASSYSLQRPNSPLHF
size: -; D: TRBD1; J: TRBJ1-2; V: TRBV5-4; DNA: TGTGCCAGCAGCCTGGGGGACAGTTCAAACTATGGCTACACCTTC; CDR3: CASSLGDSSNYGYTF
size: -; D: -; J: TRBJ1-1; V: TRBV18; DNA: TGTGCCAGCTCACCGACGGACCGGAGGAACACTGAAGCTTTCTTT; CDR3: CASSPTDRRNTEAFF
size: -; D: -; J: TRBJ2-1; V: TRBV30; DNA: TGTGCCTGGAGTGTAGAAGGGGGGATTTTGAATGAGCAGTTCTTC; CDR3: CAWSVEGGILNEQFF
size: -; D: TRBD2; J: TRBJ2-7; V: TRBV30; DNA: TGTGCCTGGAGCTCGGGGGGGTTCGAGCAGTACTTC; CDR3: CAWSSGGFEQYF
size: -; D: -; J: TRBJ2-3; V: TRBV25-1; DNA: TGTGCCAGCAGTGAGGAGGGGACCCCCACAGATACGCAGTATTTT; CDR3: CASSEEGTPTDTQYF
size: -; D: TRBD1; J: TRBJ2-5; V: TRBV5-1; DNA: TGCGCCAGCAGCCCAGGGGACAGGGATAGGGAGACCCAGTACTTC; CDR3: CASSPGDRDRETQYF
size: -; D: -; J: TRBJ1-1; V: TRBV20-1; DNA: TGCAGTGCCAATCCTCATCGGGGGCTGAACACTGAAGCTTTCTTT; CDR3: CSANPHRGLNTEAFF
size: -; D: -; J: TRBJ2-2; V: TRBV30; DNA: TGTGCCTGCAGGACAGCGAACACCGGGGAGCTGTTTTTT; CDR3: CACRTANTGELFF
size: -; D: TRBD1; J: TRBJ2-7; V: TRBV7-9; DNA: TGTGCCAGCAGCTTGGAGTCCGTTGGACAGGCTGCCGAGCAGTACTTC; CDR3: CASSLESVGQAAEQYF
size: -; D: -; J: TRBJ1-3; V: TRBV30; DNA: TGTGCCTGGAGTGTAATGGCAGGGGCTGGAAACACCATATATTTT; CDR3: CAWSVMAGAGNTIYF
size: once; D: -; J: TRBJ2-6; V: TRBV3-1; DNA: TGTGCCAGCAGCCACGGGGCCAACGTCCTGACTTTC; CDR3: CASSHGANVLTF